The clone carrying this T cell receptor (beta chain) has more than one count but fewer than ten. The length of the CDR3 is 19 residues. The junction had 11 bases not matched to a gene; V was cut back by 0 bases and J by 0 bases. Germline CDR1 and CDR2: SGHRS and YFSETQ. The data belong to a study of blood T cells in healthy people across ages. Next came a second PCR, run for roughly 7 to 12 cycles, which used a sample-barcoded 5' primer along with a J-beta primer mix. TCRdb re-called the 5' RACE reads through MiXCR, storing one row per CDR3 protein. The sample holds fewer than 2,000,000 distinct CDR3 sequences; about two fifths are singletons and the top ten take under 30%.

The source of this sequence is a human donor in good health. The sample comprised blood. V usage is TRBV5-1 and J usage is TRBJ2-3; TRBD1 agrees at 9 bases. The CDR3 sequence is CASSLAGLDRGKSTDTQYF. CDR3 DNA: TGCGCCAGCAGCTTGGCCGGGTTGGACAGGGGAAAAAGCACAGATACGCAGTATTTT. The full variable domain, completed using reference TRBV5-1 and TRBJ2-3, is KAGVTQTPRYLIKTRGQQVTLSCSPISGHRSVSWYQQTPGQGLQFLFEYFSETQRNKGNFPGRFSGRQFSNSRSEMNVSTLELGDSALYLCASSLAGLDRGKSTDTQYFGPGTRLTVL.